These 27 T cell receptor beta chains were sequenced from one sample in a study of blood T cell repertoires in COVID-19. Repertoires were generated with immunoSEQ multiplex PCR, while TCRdb's copy carries only in-frame clones and drops some. The sample has 100,000 to 150,000 clones; roughly 87% are singletons. Sequencing was done on a sample of peripheral blood. Every receptor here comes from a man older than 75 with active or convalescent COVID-19.

The chain is built from TRBV18 and TRBJ1-4; D gene uncertain. CDR3 length: 14 residues. The V gene's germline CDR1 is KGHSH and CDR2 LQKENI. V was shortened by 2 bases and J by 4 bases, with 8 bases between the two germline ends. CDR3 bases: TGTGCCAGCTCACCAGGAGTCGGTAATGAAAAACTGTTTTTT. This sequence encodes CASSPGVGNEKLFF.

The rearrangement uses TRBV7-6 and TRBJ2-1; 11 positions match TRBD2. The ends lost 6 bases at V and 4 bases at J; junction bases unmatched: 5. CDR1 is SGHVS, CDR2 FNYEAQ, per germline. The CDR3 covers 15 residues. As DNA, the CDR3 is TGTGCCAGCAGAATGGGACTAGCGGATTACAATGAGCAGTTCTTC. It specifies CASRMGLADYNEQFF.

This chain joins TRBV24-1 and TRBJ1-2, with D unclear. The germline V gene has CDR1 KGHDR and CDR2 SFDVKD. V was pared by 3 bases and J by 4 bases, with 11 bases between. This CDR3 has 14 amino acids. This CDR3 reads CATSDPPQSYGYTF. The CDR3 DNA sequence: TGTGCCACCAGTGATCCCCCCCAATCCTATGGCTACACCTTC.

This chain connects TRBV6-2 or TRBV6-3 to TRBJ2-1, with 10 bases that match TRBD2. CDR3 length equals 18 residues. The ends lost 0 bases at V and 2 bases at J; junction bases unmatched: 7. Germline V gene lookup returns CDR1 MNHEY and CDR2 SVGEGT. The CDR3 sequence: CASSYSTVGLAAYNEQFF. CDR3 in DNA: TGTGCCAGCAGTTACTCGACCGTCGGACTAGCGGCCTACAATGAGCAGTTCTTC.

The V call is TRBV18, the J call TRBJ1-6, with 7 bases aligning to TRBD1. V lost 2 bases, J lost 5 bases, and 3 bases stayed unmatched. Germline lookup yields CDR1 KGHSH and CDR2 LQKENI. The CDR3 is 15 residues long. CDR3 in amino acids: CASSPGQVDNSPLHF. In DNA form, the CDR3 reads TGTGCCAGCTCACCAGGACAGGTCGATAATTCACCCCTCCACTTT.

This chain uses TRBV27 with TRBJ1-2; TRBD1 matches 11 bases. The CDR3 is 13 amino acids. V was pared by 7 bases and J by 8 bases, with 6 bases of the junction left unmatched. Germline V CDR1 and CDR2: MNHEY, SMNVEV (reference sequence). CDR3 amino acids: CASTPGQGAGYTF. CDR3 coding DNA: TGTGCCAGCACTCCCGGACAGGGGGCAGGCTACACCTTC.

V is TRBV24-1 and J is TRBJ2-5, with TRBD2 as a possible D gene (6 bases). Germline CDR1 reads KGHDR; CDR2 reads SFDVKD. The CDR3 has 15 residues. V was trimmed by 4 bases and J by 2 bases, leaving 13 bases between them. CDR3 loop: CATSEGAGRQETQYF. Here the CDR3 DNA reads TGTGCCACCAGTGAAGGGGCAGGGAGGCAAGAGACCCAGTACTTC.

The chain uses TRBV19 and TRBJ2-3, with a weak D call TRBD2 (5 bases). This CDR3 spans 16 amino acids. V lost 4 bases, J lost 2 bases, and 16 bases lay in between. Germline values: CDR1 LNHDA, CDR2 SQIVND (reference sequence). CDR3 sequence reads: CASSTKSGSNTDTQYF. CDR3 nucleotide sequence: TGTGCCAGTAGTACCAAGAGCGGTTCTAACACAGATACGCAGTATTTT.

V usage is TRBV5-1 and J usage is TRBJ2-7; a possible D gene is TRBD2 (5 bases). Germline V lookup: CDR1 SGHRS, CDR2 YFSETQ. Trimming cost V 1 base and J 3 bases, with 8 bases left between them. CDR3 size: 13 residues. This CDR3 reads CASSLKGLYEQYF. The CDR3 coding sequence is TGCGCCAGCAGCTTGAAAGGACTCTACGAGCAGTACTTC.

This chain uses TRBV27 with TRBJ1-6; unclear D gene. Germline values: CDR1 MNHEY, CDR2 SMNVEV (reference sequence). V was shortened by 2 bases and J by 10 bases, with 9 bases between the two germline ends. The CDR3 has 13 residues. The CDR3, as DNA: TGTGCCAGCAGTTTAACGGGAGGGTCACCCCTCCACTTT. Its protein product is CASSLTGGSPLHF.

This clone was observed a handful of times. This chain links TRBV14 with TRBJ2-2; D gene unclear. Germline V lookup: CDR1 SGHDN, CDR2 FVKESK. The CDR3 consists of 14 residues. Between the trimmed V and J ends, which lost 0 bases and 3 bases, there was a span of 5 bases. For the CDR3, the DNA is TGTGCCAGCAGCCAAGACAGATACACCGGGGAGCTGTTTTTT. This codes for CASSQDRYTGELFF.

This rearrangement joins TRBV5-1 to TRBJ1-5; 9 positions agree with TRBD1. Germline lookup yields CDR1 SGHRS and CDR2 YFSETQ. The CDR3 length is 15 residues. Losses at the gene ends were 2 bases for V and 4 bases for J; bases not matched to a gene: 4. The DNA for the CDR3 is TGCGCCAGCAGCTTTTGGACAGGGGAAAATCAGCCCCAGCATTTT. Translating gives CASSFWTGENQPQHF.

J is TRBJ1-1 and V is TRBV7-2; 7 positions agree with TRBD1. V shed 4 bases and J 12 bases; nucleotides not matched to a gene: 11. CDR1 is SGHTA, CDR2 FQGNSA, per germline. The CDR3 extends over 13 amino acids. This CDR3 reads CASSSDRLGVTFF. The CDR3 coding sequence is TGTGCCAGCAGCTCGGACAGGCTTGGGGTAACTTTCTTT.

This chain connects TRBV24-1 to TRBJ2-1; maybe TRBD2 (6 bases). Germline CDR1 and CDR2: KGHDR and SFDVKD. This CDR3 is built from 17 residues. Between the trimmed V and J ends, which lost 1 base and 8 bases, there was a span of 20 bases. CDR3 protein: CATSDFSRGGPGDEQFF. CDR3 bases: TGTGCCACCAGTGATTTTAGCCGTGGAGGGCCGGGCGATGAGCAGTTCTTC.

The chain couples TRBV9 to TRBJ2-2, with TRBD2 identical over 8 bases. This CDR3 has 16 amino acids. Germline V gene sequence: CDR1 SGDLS, CDR2 YYNGEE. The V segment lost 0 bases and the J segment 3 bases; nucleotides outside the gene matches: 4. CDR3 nucleotide sequence: TGTGCCAGCAGCGTAGGCGGGACTAGATACACCGGGGAGCTGTTTTTT. Protein: CASSVGGTRYTGELFF. Together with reference TRBV9 and TRBJ2-2, the CDR3 gives the full variable domain: DSGVTQTPKHLITATGQRVTLRCSPRSGDLSVYWYQQSLDQGLQFLIQYYNGEERAKGNILERFSAQQFPDLHSELNLSSLELGDSALYFCASSVGGTRYTGELFFGEGSRLTVL.

This clone occurred once. The V gene is TRBV5-6, the J gene TRBJ1-5, with 9 positions matching TRBD1. Trimming cost V 6 bases and J 5 bases; bases outside gene matches: 6. Germline CDR1 and CDR2: SGHDT and YYEEEE. There are 14 residues in the CDR3. The CDR3 DNA is TGTGCCAGCACCAGACAGGGGGTTCATCAGCCCCAGCATTTT. It is translated as CASTRQGVHQPQHF.

V gene TRBV30 combines with J gene TRBJ2-1; 7 bases line up with TRBD1. Germline lookup yields CDR1 GTSNPN and CDR2 SVGIG (reference sequence). The V segment lost 1 base and the J segment 1 base; nucleotides outside the gene matches: 7. The CDR3 contains 16 residues. The CDR3 DNA is TGTGCCTGGAGTGCCGAAGGGGGCTGGTCCTACAATGAGCAGTTCTTC. Its protein is CAWSAEGGWSYNEQFF.

This chain connects TRBV19 to TRBJ2-2; D not certain. This CDR3 contains 15 residues. V was shortened by 5 bases and J by 4 bases, with 14 bases between the two germline ends. Germline CDR1 LNHDA, CDR2 SQIVND (reference sequence). The CDR3 region is CASSPSSPGTGELFF. The CDR3 DNA follows: TGTGCCAGTAGTCCCTCGTCTCCGGGCACCGGGGAGCTGTTTTTT.

The rearrangement joins TRBV6-5 to TRBJ1-2; no clear D gene. The length of the CDR3 is 13 residues. Germline-derived CDR1 and CDR2 are MNHEY and SVGAGI. The V end was cut by 0 bases, the J end by 6 bases, with 8 bases between. DNA for the CDR3: TGTGCCAGCAGTTACTCGCCTAGAAATGGCTACACCTTC. The encoded protein is CASSYSPRNGYTF.

The chain has TRBV7-2 and TRBJ1-3, with D perhaps TRBD1 (5 bases). The germline V gene has CDR1 SGHTA and CDR2 FQGNSA. The germline V and J ends were trimmed by 5 bases and 0 bases, with 14 bases remaining between them. The CDR3 has 16 amino acids. CDR3 bases: TGTGCCAGCAGCCCCAGCGGGACGGTCTCTGGAAACACCATATATTTT. Translated, it gives CASSPSGTVSGNTIYF. Together with reference TRBV7-2 and TRBJ1-3, the CDR3 gives the full variable domain: GAGVSQSPSNKVTEKGKDVELRCDPISGHTALYWYRQSLGQGLEFLIYFQGNSAPDKSGLPSDRFSAERTGGSVSTLTIQRTQQEDSAVYLCASSPSGTVSGNTIYFGEGSWLTVV.

The chain links TRBV4-2 to TRBJ1-4, with D unclear. Germline CDR1 is LGHNA and CDR2 is YNFKEQ. The CDR3 covers 15 residues. Deletions cut 0 bases from V and 5 bases from J, with 10 bases between. In nucleotides, the CDR3 is TGTGCCAGCAGCCAAGAGCCGGTGCGAAATGAAAAACTGTTTTTT. The encoded protein is CASSQEPVRNEKLFF.

The chain is built from TRBV3-1 (or the pseudogene TRBV3-2) and TRBJ1-6, with D unclear. The CDR3 runs to 14 residues. Looked up from germline, CDR1 is LGHDT and CDR2 is YNNKEL (reference sequence). Trimming took 5 bases from V and 7 from J, leaving 12 bases between them. The CDR3, as DNA: TGTGCCAGCAGCACCGGGATCCCAAATTCACCCCTCCACTTT. Translated: CASSTGIPNSPLHF.

This rearrangement joins TRBV15 to TRBJ2-7, with a weak D call TRBD1 (5 bases). V lost 0 bases, J lost 1 base, and 7 bases lay in between. This CDR3 is built from 14 residues. Germline assignment: CDR1 LNHNV and CDR2 YYDKDF (reference sequence). Written as DNA, the CDR3 is TGTGCCACCAGCAGAGATACAGGTTCCTACGAGCAGTACTTC. Translating it yields CATSRDTGSYEQYF.

The chain recombines TRBV7-2 with TRBJ1-5; maybe TRBD1 (5 bases). CDR3 size: 15 residues. Trimming removed 6 bases from V and 4 bases from J, with 16 bases in between. Germline-derived CDR1 and CDR2 are SGHTA and FQGNSA. CDR3 amino acids: CASSIQAVGNQPQHF. The CDR3 coding sequence is TGTGCCAGCAGTATACAGGCGGTAGGAAATCAGCCCCAGCATTTT.

CDR3 nucleotide sequence: TGTGCCAGCAGCTCGTCGGGGGGTCGTGACACCATATATTTT. It yields the protein CASSSSGGRDTIYF. V gene TRBV7-8 combines with J gene TRBJ1-3, with D possibly TRBD1 on 5 matching bases. The V gene lost 4 bases and the J gene lost 8 bases, with 15 bases spanning the gap. The CDR3 spans 14 residues. Germline CDR1 is SGHVS and CDR2 is FQNEAQ.

The chain joins TRBV5-1 to TRBJ2-5; perhaps TRBD1 as D (5 bases). There are 15 residues in the CDR3. Germline lookup yields CDR1 SGHRS and CDR2 YFSETQ. V lost 0 bases and J lost 1, with 10 bases in between. CDR3 sequence: CASSLAPGSQETQYF. In nucleotides, the CDR3 is TGCGCCAGCAGCTTGGCCCCAGGGTCCCAAGAGACCCAGTACTTC.

The chain has TRBV28 and TRBJ2-2; no reliable D call. The germline gives CDR1 MDHEN, CDR2 SYDVKM. The CDR3 is 13 amino acids. V lost 3 bases and J lost 3, with 5 bases in between. The CDR3 DNA is TGTGCCAGCAGTTTGAGGTACACCGGGGAGCTGTTTTTT. This sequence encodes CASSLRYTGELFF. Full variable domain (missing parts from reference TRBV28 and TRBJ2-2): DVKVTQSSRYLVKRTGEKVFLECVQDMDHENMFWYRQDPGLGLRLIYFSYDVKMKEKGDIPEGYSVSREKKERFSLILESASTNQTSMYLCASSLRYTGELFFGEGSRLTVL.